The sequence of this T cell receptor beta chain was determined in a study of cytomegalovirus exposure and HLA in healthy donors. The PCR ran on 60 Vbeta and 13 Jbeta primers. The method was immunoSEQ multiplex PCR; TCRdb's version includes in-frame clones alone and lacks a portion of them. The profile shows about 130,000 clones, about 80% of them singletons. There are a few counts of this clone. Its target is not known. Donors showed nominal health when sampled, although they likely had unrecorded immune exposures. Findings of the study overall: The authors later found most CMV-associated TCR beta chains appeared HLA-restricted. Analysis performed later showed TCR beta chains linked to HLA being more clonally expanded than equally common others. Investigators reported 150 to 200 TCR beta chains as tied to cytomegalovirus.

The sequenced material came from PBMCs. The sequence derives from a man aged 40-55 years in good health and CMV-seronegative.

In DNA, the CDR3 is TGTGCCAGCAGCTCCCAAGCGGGAGCGTTATCCACCGGGGAGCTGTTTTTT. Translation: CASSSQAGALSTGELFF. This chain connects TRBV7-9 to TRBJ2-2; the match to TRBD2 covers 8 bases. The CDR3 is made up of 17 amino acids. The germline gives CDR1 SEHNR, CDR2 FQNEAQ (reference sequence). After removal of 4 bases from V and 4 bases from J, the junction contained 11 bases not matched to a gene.